This T cell receptor (beta chain) was sequenced during a study of T cell changes during pregnancy in multiple sclerosis. J was trimmed by 0 bases and V by 5 bases; bases with no gene match: 5. The CDR3 is 15 residues long. CDR1 is SGHTS and CDR2 is YDEGEE in the germline V gene. Clones were read by immunoSEQ multiplex PCR, and TCRdb kept only the in-frame ones, dropping some. The sample has about 48,000 clones, 88% seen once. The sequencing used CD4+ T cells from peripheral blood mononuclear cells, collected in the second trimester of pregnancy. The receptor was derived from a female donor with multiple sclerosis, enrolled in a pregnancy study. The chain uses TRBV5-8 and TRBJ1-5; 7 nucleotides match TRBD1. The CDR3 DNA reads TGTGCCAGCAGGCGGGGACAGAATAGCAATCAGCCCCAGCATTTT. Residues: CASRRGQNSNQPQHF.